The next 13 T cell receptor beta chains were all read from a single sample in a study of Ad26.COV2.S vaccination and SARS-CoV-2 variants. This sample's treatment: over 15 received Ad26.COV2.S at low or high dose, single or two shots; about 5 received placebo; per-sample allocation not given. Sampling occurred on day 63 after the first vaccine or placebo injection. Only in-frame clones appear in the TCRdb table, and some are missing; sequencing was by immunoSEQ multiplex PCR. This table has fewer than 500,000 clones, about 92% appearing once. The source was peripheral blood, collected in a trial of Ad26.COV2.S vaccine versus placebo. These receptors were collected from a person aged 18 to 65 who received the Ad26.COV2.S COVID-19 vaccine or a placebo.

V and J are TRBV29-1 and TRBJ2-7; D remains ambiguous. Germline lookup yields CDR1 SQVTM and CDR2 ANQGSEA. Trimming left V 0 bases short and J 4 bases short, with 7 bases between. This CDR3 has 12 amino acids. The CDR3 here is CSVEEGTYEQYF. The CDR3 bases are TGCAGCGTTGAAGAAGGCACTTACGAGCAGTACTTC.

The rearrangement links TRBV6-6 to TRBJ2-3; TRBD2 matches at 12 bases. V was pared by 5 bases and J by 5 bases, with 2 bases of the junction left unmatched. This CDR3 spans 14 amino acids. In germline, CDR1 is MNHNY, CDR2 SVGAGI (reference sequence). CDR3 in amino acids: CASSQGLAGDTQYF. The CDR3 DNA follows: TGTGCCAGCAGTCAGGGACTAGCGGGAGATACGCAGTATTTT.

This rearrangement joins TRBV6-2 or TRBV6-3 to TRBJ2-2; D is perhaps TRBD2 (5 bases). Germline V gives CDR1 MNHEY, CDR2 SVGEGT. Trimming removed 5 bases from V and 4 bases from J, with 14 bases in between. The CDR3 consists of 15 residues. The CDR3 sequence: CASSPRAKGTGELFF. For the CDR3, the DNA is TGTGCCAGCAGTCCGCGGGCTAAGGGCACCGGGGAGCTGTTTTTT.

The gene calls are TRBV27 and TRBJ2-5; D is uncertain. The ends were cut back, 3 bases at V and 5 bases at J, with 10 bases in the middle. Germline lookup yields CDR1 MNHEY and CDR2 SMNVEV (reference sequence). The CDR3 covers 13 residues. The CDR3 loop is CASSFSGEETQYF. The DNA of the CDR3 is TGTGCCAGCAGTTTCTCTGGAGAGGAGACCCAGTACTTC.

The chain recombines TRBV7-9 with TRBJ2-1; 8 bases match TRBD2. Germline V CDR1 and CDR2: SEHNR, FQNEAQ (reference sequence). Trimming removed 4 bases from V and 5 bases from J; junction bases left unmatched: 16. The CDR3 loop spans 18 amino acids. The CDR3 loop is CASSSPAPKREIDNEQFF. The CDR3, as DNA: TGTGCCAGCAGCTCTCCGGCCCCTAAGCGGGAGATCGACAATGAGCAGTTCTTC.

The CDR3 loop is CSVQDFSYEQYF. In DNA form, the CDR3 reads TGCAGCGTTCAGGACTTCTCCTACGAGCAGTACTTC. The chain is built from TRBV29-1 and TRBJ2-7; tentative D call: TRBD2 (5 bases). Trimming shortened V by 5 bases and J by 0 bases, and 8 bases separated the two germline ends. This CDR3 contains 12 residues. From germline, CDR1 is SQVTM and CDR2 ANQGSEA.

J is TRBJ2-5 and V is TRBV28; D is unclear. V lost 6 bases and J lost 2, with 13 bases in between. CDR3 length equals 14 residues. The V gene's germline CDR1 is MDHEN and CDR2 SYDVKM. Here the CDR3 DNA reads TGTGCCAGCAGCCTTCGGCAGACACAAGAGACCCAGTACTTC. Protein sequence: CASSLRQTQETQYF.

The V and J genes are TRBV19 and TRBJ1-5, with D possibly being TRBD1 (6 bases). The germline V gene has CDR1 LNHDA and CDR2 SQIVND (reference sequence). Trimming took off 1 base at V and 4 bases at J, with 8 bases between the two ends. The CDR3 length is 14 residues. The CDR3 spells CASSIGTGNQPQHF. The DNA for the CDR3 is TGTGCCAGTAGTATAGGAACAGGGAATCAGCCCCAGCATTTT.

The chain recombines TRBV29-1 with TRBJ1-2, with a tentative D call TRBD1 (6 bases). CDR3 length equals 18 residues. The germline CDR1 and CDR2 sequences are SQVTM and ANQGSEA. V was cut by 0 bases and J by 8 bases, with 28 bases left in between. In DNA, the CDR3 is TGCAGCGTTGAAGAGGCCATCGGGGCAGGGGAGTTTTCGTGGGGCTACACCTTC. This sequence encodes CSVEEAIGAGEFSWGYTF.

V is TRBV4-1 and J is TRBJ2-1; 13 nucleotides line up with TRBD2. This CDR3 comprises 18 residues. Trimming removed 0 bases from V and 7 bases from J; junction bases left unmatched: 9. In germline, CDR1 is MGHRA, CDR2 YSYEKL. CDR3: CASSQDGLAGVKGNEQFF. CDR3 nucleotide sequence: TGCGCCAGCAGCCAAGACGGACTAGCGGGAGTAAAGGGAAATGAGCAGTTCTTC.

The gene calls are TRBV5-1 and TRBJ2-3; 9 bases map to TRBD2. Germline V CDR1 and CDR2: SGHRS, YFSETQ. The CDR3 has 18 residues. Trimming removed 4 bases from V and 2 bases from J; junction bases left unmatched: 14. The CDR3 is CASSGGASGNPATDTQYF. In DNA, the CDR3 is TGCGCCAGCAGCGGGGGGGCTAGCGGGAACCCAGCCACAGATACGCAGTATTTT.

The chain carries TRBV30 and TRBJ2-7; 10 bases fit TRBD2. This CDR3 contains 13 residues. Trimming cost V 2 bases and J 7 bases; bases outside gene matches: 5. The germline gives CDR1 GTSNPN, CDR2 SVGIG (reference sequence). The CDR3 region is CAWSPSTSGEQYF. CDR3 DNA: TGTGCCTGGAGTCCGTCGACTAGCGGGGAGCAGTACTTC.

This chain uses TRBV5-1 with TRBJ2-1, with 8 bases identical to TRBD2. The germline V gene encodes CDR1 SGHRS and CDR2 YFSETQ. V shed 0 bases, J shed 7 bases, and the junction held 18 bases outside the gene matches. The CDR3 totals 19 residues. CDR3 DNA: TGCGCCAGCAGCTTGGGCCCCACAGGTAGAGCGGGAGTCTGGAATGAGCAGTTCTTC. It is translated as CASSLGPTGRAGVWNEQFF.